This TCR beta chain was captured by sequencing in a study of neurological immune-mediated disorders. Overall study findings and caveats: The authors found no clinical or MRI feature associated with the multiple sclerosis repertoire cluster.

Germline trimming cut 4 bases from V and 4 bases from J; bases unmatched to any gene: 11. The CDR3 length is 15 residues. Germline CDR1 reads DFQATT; CDR2 reads SNEGSKA (reference sequence). From the 5' RACE reads, TCRdb called clonotypes with MiXCR, one entry per CDR3 protein. Altogether some 46,000 distinct CDR3 sequences are present, 4.5% being singletons, with the ten largest covering under 6.5%. Stored at -80 C, 2 million PBMCs were the source of the unsorted libraries. This clonotype was observed a single time. Its antigen is still unknown. Lacking the conserved final phenylalanine or tryptophan, this CDR3 likely reflects a read error.

The V call is TRBV20-1, the J call TRBJ2-3, with TRBD2 identical over 7 bases. The specimen sequenced was PBMCs. The TCR was taken from a woman aged 55-70 years with multiple sclerosis. The CDR3 reads CSANAPGLQSDTQYN. In nucleotides, the CDR3 is TGCAGTGCTAATGCACCGGGACTACAGTCAGATACGCAGTATAAT.